The next 28 T cell receptor beta chains were all read from a single sample in a study of a mutant IDH1 vaccine in newly diagnosed glioma (dated by TCRdb to the early 2020s). In light of the paper, this sample's time point label describes: baseline, week 1 (first vaccination visit). This specimen's treatment or condition label, per the study, means: pre-vaccination baseline after standard-of-care therapy. Library creation used the immunoSEQ multiplex PCR assay. TCRdb carries this immuneACCESS record with in-frame sequences only. Its versions omit some clonotypes, under half of them owing to an unresolved V gene in the studies checked, with the rest unexplained. The table for this sample lists 20,000 or so clones; around 85% of them were counted only once. Approximately 5% of the sample goes to the ten largest clones. The material sequenced was PBMCs, taken from a glioma patient treated with radiotherapy, temozolomide or both. The receptor set was obtained from a man aged 40-49 years with glioma.

The chain uses TRBV6-1 and TRBJ2-4, with TRBD1 as a possible D gene (6 bases). Deletions cut 3 bases from V and 2 bases from J, with 11 bases between. This CDR3 is 15 amino acids long. The germline CDR1 and CDR2 sequences are MNHNS and SASEGT. CDR3: CASSEFQGPKNIQYF. The DNA for the CDR3 is TGTGCCAGCAGTGAGTTTCAGGGGCCCAAAAACATTCAGTACTTC.

V usage is TRBV18 and J usage is TRBJ1-1; maybe TRBD1 (5 bases). Germline loops: CDR1 KGHSH, CDR2 LQKENI. V lost 2 bases to trimming and J lost 1 base, with 8 bases between them. The CDR3 contains 14 residues. CDR3 loop: CASSPSGGNTEAFF. The CDR3 nucleotides are TGTGCCAGCTCACCATCTGGGGGGAACACTGAAGCTTTCTTT.

This clone was seen once. Other DNA sequences within the sample encode an identical CDR3. This sequence joins TRBV5-1 and TRBJ2-3, with TRBD1 matching over 11 bases. The CDR3 is 15 residues long. CDR1 is SGHRS and CDR2 is YFSETQ in the germline V gene. The V segment lost 3 bases and the J segment 3 bases; nucleotides outside the gene matches: 3. The CDR3 nucleotides are TGCGCCAGCAGCTGGACAGGGGGCGGGACAGATACGCAGTATTTT. Translating gives CASSWTGGGTDTQYF.

This chain links TRBV19 with TRBJ1-4; the match to TRBD1 covers 7 bases. The CDR3 is made up of 14 amino acids. Losses at the gene ends were 8 bases for V and 4 bases for J; bases not matched to a gene: 7. The germline V gene encodes CDR1 LNHDA and CDR2 SQIVND (reference sequence). CDR3 bases: TGTGCCAGTCGGACAGGAACGCATAATGAAAAACTGTTTTTT. Residues: CASRTGTHNEKLFF.

The chain carries TRBV29-1 and TRBJ2-3; no definite D call. The CDR3 is made up of 15 amino acids. V shed 1 base and J shed 0 bases, with 11 bases lying between them. The germline V gene has CDR1 SQVTM and CDR2 ANQGSEA. CDR3: CSVEGYPFSTDTQYF. Here the CDR3 DNA reads TGCAGCGTTGAAGGATACCCTTTTAGCACAGATACGCAGTATTTT.

The V gene is TRBV21-1, the J gene TRBJ1-1. TRBV21-1 is a known pseudogene. The CDR3 length is 13 residues. CDR3 DNA: TGTGCCAGCAGCAAACGAAGGAGCACTGAAGCTTTCTTT. It specifies CASSKRRSTEAFF.

The chain carries TRBV7-2 and TRBJ2-7; TRBD1 matches at 10 bases. Trimming removed 3 bases from V and 2 bases from J; junction bases left unmatched: 1. CDR1 SGHTA and CDR2 FQGNSA come from the germline V gene. The CDR3 sequence is 14 residues long. The CDR3 nucleotides are TGTGCCAGCAGCTTCGGGACAGGGGCCTACGAGCAGTACTTC. Its translation is CASSFGTGAYEQYF.

The chain has TRBV5-6 and TRBJ1-2; D uncertain. The CDR3 totals 13 residues. CDR1 SGHDT and CDR2 YYEEEE come from the germline V gene. Between the trimmed V and J ends, which lost 6 bases and 4 bases, there was a span of 13 bases. This CDR3 is CASIRHGIYGYTF. For the CDR3, the DNA is TGTGCCAGCATCCGACACGGCATCTATGGCTACACCTTC.

The table lists this clone with a few counts. The chain joins TRBV19 to TRBJ1-1; possibly TRBD1 for D (5 bases). The germline gives CDR1 LNHDA, CDR2 SQIVND (reference sequence). Trimming removed 3 bases from V and 6 bases from J, with 5 bases in between. CDR3 length equals 11 residues. Here the CDR3 reads CASSMGAEAFF. The CDR3 coding sequence is TGTGCCAGTAGTATGGGGGCTGAAGCTTTCTTT.

The V and J genes are TRBV19 and TRBJ2-1; 7 bases agree with TRBD1. CDR1 and CDR2 (germline): LNHDA, SQIVND (reference sequence). The ends lost 5 bases at V and 0 bases at J; junction bases unmatched: 4. This CDR3 comprises 15 residues. CDR3 DNA sequence: TGTGCCAGTAGTGTCGGGACAGCCTCCTACAATGAGCAGTTCTTC. Protein: CASSVGTASYNEQFF.

The chain joins TRBV30 to TRBJ2-2; D gene uncertain. V lost 2 bases, J lost 7 bases, and 8 bases lay in between. The V gene's germline CDR1 is GTSNPN and CDR2 SVGIG (reference sequence). The CDR3 extends over 12 amino acids. CDR3 sequence (DNA): TGTGCCTGGAGTTTCGCAAGCGGGGAGCTGTTTTTT. Translation: CAWSFASGELFF.

The V and J genes are TRBV5-1 and TRBJ1-1; D is possibly TRBD1 (5 bases). CDR3 size: 13 residues. Trimming pared 4 bases from V and 3 bases from J, leaving 10 bases between. CDR1 SGHRS and CDR2 YFSETQ come from the germline V gene. The CDR3 DNA reads as TGCGCCAGCAGCGGGTGGGGGGACACTGAAGCTTTCTTT. Translation gives CASSGWGDTEAFF.

This clone appeared a few times. The J gene is TRBJ1-4, the V gene TRBV5-6, with D possibly matching TRBD1 (5 bases). V was cut by 0 bases and J by 4 bases, with 10 bases left in between. Germline values: CDR1 SGHDT, CDR2 YYEEEE. CDR3 length: 15 residues. CDR3 loop: CASSLAGQGNEKLFF. The CDR3 coding sequence is TGTGCCAGCAGCTTGGCCGGTCAGGGTAATGAAAAACTGTTTTTT.

The V call is TRBV11-3, the J call TRBJ1-1; maybe TRBD1 (6 bases). V lost 0 bases, J lost 9 bases, and 8 bases lay in between. From germline, CDR1 is SGHNT and CDR2 YENEEA. The CDR3 runs to 12 residues. CDR3 amino acids: CASSLERGKAFF. The CDR3 DNA follows: TGTGCCAGCAGCTTAGAGAGGGGGAAAGCTTTCTTT. The complete variable domain, with remaining parts taken from reference TRBV11-3 and TRBJ1-1, reads EAGVVQSPRYKIIEKKQPVAFWCNPISGHNTLYWYLQNLGQGPELLIRYENEEAVDDSQLPKDRFSAERLKGVDSTLKIQPAELGDSAVYLCASSLERGKAFFGQGTRLTVV.

The chain employs TRBV2 and TRBJ2-7; D gene unclear. This CDR3 has 11 amino acids. The germline CDR1 and CDR2 sequences are SNHLY and FYNNEI. Between the trimmed V and J ends, which lost 5 bases and 4 bases, there was a span of 6 bases. In DNA form, the CDR3 reads TGTGCCAGCAGTTCCGGTTACGAGCAGTACTTC. This sequence encodes CASSSGYEQYF.

The chain recombines TRBV4-3 with TRBJ2-7; D is perhaps TRBD1 (5 bases). The CDR3 has 15 amino acids. The germline CDR1 and CDR2 sequences are LGHNA and YSLEER. V lost 0 bases to trimming and J lost 2 bases, with 11 bases between them. The CDR3 DNA reads as TGCGCCAGCAGCCAAGATTGGCAGGGCCCCTACGAGCAGTACTTC. Protein product: CASSQDWQGPYEQYF.

The J gene is TRBJ2-3, the V gene TRBV19, with D uncertain. Germline CDR1 reads LNHDA; CDR2 reads SQIVND (reference sequence). CDR3 length: 15 residues. Trimming cost V 6 bases and J 3 bases, with 16 bases left between them. CDR3 nucleotide sequence: TGTGCCAGTAGCCGCAGAGGTGAGAGGACAGATACGCAGTATTTT. It translates to CASSRRGERTDTQYF.

The chain carries TRBV5-6 and TRBJ1-2, with 12 bases matching TRBD1. CDR1 and CDR2 from the germline V gene are SGHDT and YYEEEE. V was clipped by 2 bases and J by 8 bases; unmatched bases: 10. This CDR3 has 16 residues. The CDR3, as DNA: TGTGCCAGCAGCTTACCGGGACAGGGGGCGCGCGGAGGCTACACCTTC. Encoded protein: CASSLPGQGARGGYTF.

By frequency in the sample, this clone is medium-sized. The chain recombines TRBV13 with TRBJ1-6; D might be TRBD1 (5 bases). V dropped 4 bases and J dropped 6 bases, with 10 bases sitting between them. The length of the CDR3 is 14 residues. Germline V gene lookup returns CDR1 PRHDT and CDR2 FYEKMQ (reference sequence). CDR3 region: CASSSGLANSPLHF. The CDR3 DNA sequence: TGTGCCAGCAGCTCGGGACTGGCTAATTCACCCCTCCACTTT.

The V call is TRBV30, the J call TRBJ1-6; D is undetermined. From germline, CDR1 is GTSNPN and CDR2 SVGIG (reference sequence). This CDR3 contains 15 residues. Trimming left V 2 bases short and J 0 bases short, with 8 bases between. CDR3 in DNA: TGTGCCTGGAGTACACGGAGCTCCTATAATTCACCCCTCCACTTT. Its translation is CAWSTRSSYNSPLHF.

This clone was seen just once. The chain uses TRBV5-1 and TRBJ1-1; D remains unclear. CDR1 SGHRS and CDR2 YFSETQ come from the germline V gene. Trimming cost V 2 bases and J 4 bases, with 9 bases left between them. This CDR3 region has 13 residues. CDR3 sequence: CASSLPGTTEAFF. The DNA for the CDR3 is TGCGCCAGCAGCTTACCCGGAACCACTGAAGCTTTCTTT.

The V gene is TRBV2, the J gene TRBJ2-7, with 7 bases aligning to TRBD1. The CDR3 is 15 residues long. The V gene's germline CDR1 is SNHLY and CDR2 FYNNEI. V gave up 7 bases and J gave up 0 bases; unmatched junction bases: 9. CDR3 residues: CASKLFRGSSYEQYF. The DNA of the CDR3 is TGTGCCAGCAAATTATTCAGGGGGAGCTCCTACGAGCAGTACTTC.

The table lists this clone with a few counts. V gene TRBV4-1 combines with J gene TRBJ1-1; D uncertain. The germline gives CDR1 MGHRA, CDR2 YSYEKL. The CDR3 length is 15 residues. V was shortened by 1 base and J by 5 bases, with 14 bases between the two germline ends. CDR3 in DNA: TGCGCCAGCAGCCAAGGTAGGGTGGTGGGGACTGAAGCTTTCTTT. Translation: CASSQGRVVGTEAFF.

The V gene is TRBV27, the J gene TRBJ2-4, with no clear D. Deletions cut 10 bases from V and 1 base from J, with 14 bases between. There are 14 residues in the CDR3. Germline lookup yields CDR1 MNHEY and CDR2 SMNVEV (reference sequence). CDR3 sequence: CAIPQNLAKNIQYF. The CDR3, as DNA: TGTGCCATCCCGCAAAACCTGGCCAAAAACATTCAGTACTTC.

The genes are TRBV29-1 and TRBJ2-1; 9 bases align to TRBD2. There are 15 residues in the CDR3. The trim removed 2 bases at V and 7 bases at J, leaving 9 bases unmatched. CDR1 is SQVTM and CDR2 is ANQGSEA in the germline V gene. CDR3 sequence (DNA): TGCAGCGTTGAAAAAGGGGGTGGACTAGCGAATGAGCAGTTCTTC. It codes for CSVEKGGGLANEQFF.

The genes are TRBV5-1 and TRBJ1-1; D is possibly TRBD1 (6 bases). Germline V lookup: CDR1 SGHRS, CDR2 YFSETQ. CDR3 size: 16 residues. V was clipped by 0 bases and J by 4 bases, with 16 bases between them. As DNA, the CDR3 is TGCGCCAGCAGCTTGGCTGGGGGGCAGGGGTCCACTGAAGCTTTCTTT. Its protein is CASSLAGGQGSTEAFF.

This rearrangement joins TRBV7-9 to TRBJ2-3; 9 bases are a match to TRBD1. Per germline, CDR1 SEHNR and CDR2 FQNEAQ (reference sequence). J lost 4 bases, V lost 6 bases, and 11 bases had no gene match. The CDR3 is 16 residues long. The chain's CDR3 is CASSDEQGATPDTQYF. DNA for the CDR3: TGTGCCAGCAGTGACGAACAGGGGGCGACCCCAGATACGCAGTATTTT.

CDR3 coding DNA: TGTGCCAGTAAGAGGGAGCCAGGAAACACCATATATTTT. Residues: CASKREPGNTIYF. The rearrangement links TRBV19 to TRBJ1-3; no reliable D call. Germline V gene lookup returns CDR1 LNHDA and CDR2 SQIVND (reference sequence). The CDR3 runs 13 residues. Trimming pared 7 bases from V and 4 bases from J, leaving 11 bases between.